The T cell receptor (beta chain) under discussion was sequenced for a study of Ad26.COV2.S vaccination and SARS-CoV-2 variants. Findings of the study overall: People who got the vaccine had more spike-specific TCR breadth than people who got placebo.

Here immunoSEQ multiplex PCR was the method, and the copy in TCRdb shows in-frame clones only, minus some. The sample consists of about 350,000 clones, around 90% of them appearing once. Germline CDR1 is GTSNPN and CDR2 is SVGIG (reference sequence). The CDR3 sequence is 13 residues long. The V gene end was trimmed by 5 bases and the J gene end by 2 bases; junction bases not matched to a gene: 3. Regarding this clone: Its antigen is unidentified.

Noted treatment: some 20 received Ad26.COV2.S at low or high dose, single or two shots; roughly five received placebo; per-sample allocation not given. Day 63 following the first vaccine or placebo injection was when the samples were taken. The sample in question was peripheral blood, obtained in a trial of Ad26.COV2.S vaccine versus placebo. The chain is built from TRBV30 and TRBJ2-5; TRBD1 agrees at 9 bases. The clonotype was recovered from a person aged 18-65 years who received the Ad26.COV2.S COVID-19 vaccine or a placebo. CDR3 sequence (DNA): TGTGCCTGGGGACAGGGGAGGCAAGAGACCCAGTACTTC. It specifies CAWGQGRQETQYF.